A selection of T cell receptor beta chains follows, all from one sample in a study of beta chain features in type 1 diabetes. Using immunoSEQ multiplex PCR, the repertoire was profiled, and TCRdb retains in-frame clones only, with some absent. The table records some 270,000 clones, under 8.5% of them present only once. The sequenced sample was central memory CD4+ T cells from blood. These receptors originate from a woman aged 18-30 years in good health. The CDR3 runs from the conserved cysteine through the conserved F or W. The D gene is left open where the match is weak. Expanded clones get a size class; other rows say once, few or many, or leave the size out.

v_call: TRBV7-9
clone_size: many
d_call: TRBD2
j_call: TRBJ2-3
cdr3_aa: CASSPSGGTDTQYF
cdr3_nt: TGTGCCAGCAGCCCTAGCGGGGGCACAGATACGCAGTATTTT

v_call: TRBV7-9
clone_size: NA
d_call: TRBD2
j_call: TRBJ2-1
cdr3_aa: CASSAGLAGANEQFF
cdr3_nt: TGTGCCAGCAGCGCGGGACTAGCGGGGGCGAATGAGCAGTTCTTC

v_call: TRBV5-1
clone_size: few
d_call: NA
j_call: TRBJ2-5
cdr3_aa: CASSFPGETQYF
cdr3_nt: TGCGCCAGCAGCTTTCCGGGAGAGACCCAGTACTTC

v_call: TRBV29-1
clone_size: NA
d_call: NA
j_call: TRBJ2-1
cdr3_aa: CSVEGAGPYNEQFF
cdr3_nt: TGCAGCGTCGAGGGGGCGGGACCCTACAATGAGCAGTTCTTC

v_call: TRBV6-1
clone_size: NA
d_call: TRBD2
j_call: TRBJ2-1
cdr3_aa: CASSGRTSYEQFF
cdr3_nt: TGTGCCAGCAGTGGGAGGACTAGCTATGAGCAGTTCTTC

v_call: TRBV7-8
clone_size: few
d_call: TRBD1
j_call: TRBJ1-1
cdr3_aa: CASSKGDRVRANTEAFF
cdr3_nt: TGTGCCAGCAGCAAAGGGGACAGGGTTCGGGCGAACACTGAAGCTTTCTTT

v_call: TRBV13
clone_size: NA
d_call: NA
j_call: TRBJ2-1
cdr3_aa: CASTSGHAGNEQFF
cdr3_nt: TGTGCCAGCACCTCGGGACACGCAGGCAATGAGCAGTTCTTC

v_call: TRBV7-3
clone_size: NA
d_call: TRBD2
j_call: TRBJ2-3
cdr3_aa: CASSLLAGIGDTQYF
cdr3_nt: TGTGCCAGCAGCTTACTAGCGGGGATTGGGGATACGCAGTATTTT

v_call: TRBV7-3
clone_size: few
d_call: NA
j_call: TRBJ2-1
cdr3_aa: CASSFSPGVENEQFF
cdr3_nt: TGTGCCAGCAGCTTTAGTCCAGGGGTGGAAAATGAGCAGTTCTTC

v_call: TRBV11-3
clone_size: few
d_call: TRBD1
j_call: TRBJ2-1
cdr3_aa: CASSLWGQGRFF
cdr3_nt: TGTGCCAGCAGCTTATGGGGACAGGGAAGATTCTTC

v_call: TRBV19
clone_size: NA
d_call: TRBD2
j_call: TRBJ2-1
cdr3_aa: CASSMGLAGGRDYNEQFF
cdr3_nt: TGTGCCAGTAGTATGGGACTAGCGGGGGGGCGAGATTACAATGAGCAGTTCTTC

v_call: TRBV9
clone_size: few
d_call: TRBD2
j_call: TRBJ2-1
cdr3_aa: CASSITGTRPSNEQFF
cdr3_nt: TGTGCCAGCAGCATAACCGGGACTAGGCCGTCAAATGAGCAGTTCTTC

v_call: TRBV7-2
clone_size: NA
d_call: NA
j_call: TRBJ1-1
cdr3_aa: CASSPPSRVTEAFF
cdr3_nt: TGTGCCAGCAGCCCTCCCTCCAGGGTTACTGAAGCTTTCTTT

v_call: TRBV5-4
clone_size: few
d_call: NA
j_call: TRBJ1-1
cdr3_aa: CASSRDWRTEAFF
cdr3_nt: TGTGCCAGCAGCCGGGATTGGAGGACTGAAGCTTTCTTT

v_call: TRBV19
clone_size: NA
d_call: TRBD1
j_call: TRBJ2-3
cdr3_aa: CASSTGQGASTDTQYF
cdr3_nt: TGTGCCAGTAGTACTGGACAGGGGGCAAGCACAGATACGCAGTATTTT

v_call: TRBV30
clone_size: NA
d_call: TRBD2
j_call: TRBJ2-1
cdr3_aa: CAWSSGGSSYNEQFF
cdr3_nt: TGTGCCTGGAGTTCTGGCGGGAGCTCCTACAATGAGCAGTTCTTC

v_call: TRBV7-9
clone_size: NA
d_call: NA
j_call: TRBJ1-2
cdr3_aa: CASSLRFRGDYGYTF
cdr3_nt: TGTGCCAGCAGCTTACGGTTTCGGGGTGACTATGGCTACACCTTC

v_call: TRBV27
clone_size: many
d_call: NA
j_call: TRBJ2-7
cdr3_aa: CASSPQLGVAYEQYF
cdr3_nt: TGTGCCAGCAGTCCACAACTGGGGGTAGCCTACGAGCAGTACTTC

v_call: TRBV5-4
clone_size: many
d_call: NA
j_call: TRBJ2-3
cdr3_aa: CASSRRFTDTQYF
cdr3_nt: TGTGCCAGCAGCCGAAGGTTCACAGATACGCAGTATTTT

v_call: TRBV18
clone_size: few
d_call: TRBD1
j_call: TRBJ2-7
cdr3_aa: CASSPSGGEQYF
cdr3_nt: TGTGCCAGCTCACCCTCAGGGGGCGAGCAGTACTTC

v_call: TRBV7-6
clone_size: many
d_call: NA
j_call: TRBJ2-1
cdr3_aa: CASANSREQFF
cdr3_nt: TGTGCCAGCGCCAATAGCCGTGAGCAGTTCTTC

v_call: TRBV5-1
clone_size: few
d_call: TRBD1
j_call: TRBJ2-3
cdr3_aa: CASSRQTGGPADTQYF
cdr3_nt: TGCGCCAGCAGCAGGCAGACAGGGGGCCCTGCGGATACGCAGTATTTT

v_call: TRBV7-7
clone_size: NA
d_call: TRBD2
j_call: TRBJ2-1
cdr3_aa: CASSLFMGGSYNEQFF
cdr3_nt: TGTGCTAGCAGCTTATTCATGGGGGGGTCCTACAATGAGCAGTTCTTC

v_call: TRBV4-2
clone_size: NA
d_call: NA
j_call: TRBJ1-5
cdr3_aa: CASSRGGGGADQPQHF
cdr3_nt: TGTGCCAGCAGCCGGGGTGGTGGGGGTGCAGATCAGCCCCAGCATTTT

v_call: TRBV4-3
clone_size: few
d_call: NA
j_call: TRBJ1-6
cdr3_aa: CASSQVRVGLQNNSPLHF
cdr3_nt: TGCGCCAGCAGCCAAGTTCGGGTCGGCTTACAGAATAATTCACCCCTCCACTTT

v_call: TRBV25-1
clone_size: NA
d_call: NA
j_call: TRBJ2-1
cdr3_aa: CASSSIGVPYSGEQFF
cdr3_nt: TGTGCCAGCAGTTCCATTGGGGTACCGTACTCCGGTGAGCAGTTCTTC

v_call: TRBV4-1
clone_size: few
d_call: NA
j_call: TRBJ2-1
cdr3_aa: CASAASLDQAMNEQFF
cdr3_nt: TGCGCCAGCGCAGCGTCCCTGGATCAGGCAATGAATGAGCAGTTCTTC

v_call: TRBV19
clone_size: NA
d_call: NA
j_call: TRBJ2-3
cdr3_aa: CASSIKRSTDTQYF
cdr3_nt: TGTGCCAGTAGTATTAAGAGGAGCACAGATACGCAGTATTTT

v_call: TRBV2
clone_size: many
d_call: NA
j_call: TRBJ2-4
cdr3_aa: CASRLSDIAKNIQYF
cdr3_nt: TGTGCCAGCAGACTCAGCGACATAGCCAAAAACATTCAGTACTTC

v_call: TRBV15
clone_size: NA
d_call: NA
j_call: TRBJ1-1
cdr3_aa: CATSRSGPGPEAFF
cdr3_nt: TGTGCCACCAGCAGGTCTGGGCCAGGGCCTGAAGCTTTCTTT

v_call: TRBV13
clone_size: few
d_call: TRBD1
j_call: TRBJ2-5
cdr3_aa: CASSFTLTFGTGQETQYF
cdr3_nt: TGTGCCAGCAGCTTTACCCTGACCTTTGGGACAGGTCAAGAGACCCAGTACTTC

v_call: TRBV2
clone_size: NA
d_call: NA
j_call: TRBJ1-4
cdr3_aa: CASSGESEKLFF
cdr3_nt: TGTGCCAGCAGTGGTGAGAGTGAAAAACTGTTTTTT

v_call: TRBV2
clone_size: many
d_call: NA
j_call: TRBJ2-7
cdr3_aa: CASELVGGYEQYF
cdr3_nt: TGTGCCAGCGAACTAGTGGGTGGCTACGAGCAGTACTTC

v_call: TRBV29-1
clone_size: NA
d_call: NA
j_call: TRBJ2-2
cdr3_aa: CSVGWGTGELFF
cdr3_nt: TGCAGCGTCGGGTGGGGCACCGGGGAGCTGTTTTTT